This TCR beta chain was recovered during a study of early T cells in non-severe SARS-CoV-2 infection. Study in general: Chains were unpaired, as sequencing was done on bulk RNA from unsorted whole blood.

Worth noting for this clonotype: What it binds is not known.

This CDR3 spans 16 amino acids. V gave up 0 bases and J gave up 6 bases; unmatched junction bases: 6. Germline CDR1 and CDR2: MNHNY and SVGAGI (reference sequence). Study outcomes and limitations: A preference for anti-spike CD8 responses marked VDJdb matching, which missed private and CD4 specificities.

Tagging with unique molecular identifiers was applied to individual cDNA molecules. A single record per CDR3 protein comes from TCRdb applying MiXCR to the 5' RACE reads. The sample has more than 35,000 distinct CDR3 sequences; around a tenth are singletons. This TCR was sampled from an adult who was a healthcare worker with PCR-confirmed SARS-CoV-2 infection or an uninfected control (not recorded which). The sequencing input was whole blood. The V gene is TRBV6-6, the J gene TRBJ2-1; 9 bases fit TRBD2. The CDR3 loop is CASSYSRVAGANEQFF. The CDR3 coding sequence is TGTGCCAGCAGTTACTCGAGGGTAGCGGGAGCCAATGAGCAGTTCTTC.